Only a few counts were recorded for the clone carrying this T cell receptor beta chain. What it binds is unknown. This sample was taken from a study of beta chain features in type 1 diabetes. Whole-study context: Regarding age, gender and cell yields, patients proved similar to healthy donors.

Overall study results and limits: People with Type 1 diabetes carried modestly yet significantly shorter TCRB CDR3s in all four CD4+ subsets.

Reverse transcribing all isolated RNA meant expressed TCRB transcripts were sequenced. Naive, central memory and regulatory T cell samples yielded roughly 3.5 million reads on average. Clones were read by immunoSEQ multiplex PCR, and TCRdb kept only the in-frame ones, dropping some. The table records 600,000 to 700,000 clones, around 15% of them present only once. The germline V gene encodes CDR1 MGHRA and CDR2 YSYEKL. The CDR3 consists of 13 residues. V lost 0 bases and J lost 8, with 9 bases in between. The V and J genes are TRBV4-1 and TRBJ2-3; D is unresolved. This TCR was recovered from a man aged 18 to 35 with type 1 diabetes. Input material: naive CD4+ T cells from blood. As DNA, the CDR3 is TGCGCCAGCAGCCAAGATGGCCGAGGTACGCAGTATTTT. Its protein product is CASSQDGRGTQYF.